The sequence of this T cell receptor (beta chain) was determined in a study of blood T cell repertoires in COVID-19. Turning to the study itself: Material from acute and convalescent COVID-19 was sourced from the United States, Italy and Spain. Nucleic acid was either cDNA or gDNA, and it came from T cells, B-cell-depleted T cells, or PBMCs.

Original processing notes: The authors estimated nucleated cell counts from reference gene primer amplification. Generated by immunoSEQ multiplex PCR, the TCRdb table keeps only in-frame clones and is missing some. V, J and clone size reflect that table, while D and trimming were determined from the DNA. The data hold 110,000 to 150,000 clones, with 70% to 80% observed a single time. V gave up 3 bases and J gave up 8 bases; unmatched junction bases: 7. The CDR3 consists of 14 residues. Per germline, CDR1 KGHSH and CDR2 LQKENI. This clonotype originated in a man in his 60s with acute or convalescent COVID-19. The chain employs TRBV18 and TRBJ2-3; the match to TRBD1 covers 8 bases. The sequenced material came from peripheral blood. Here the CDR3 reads CASSPTTGEGTQYF. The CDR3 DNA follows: TGTGCCAGCTCACCGACGACAGGGGAAGGTACGCAGTATTTT.